These 17 T cell receptor beta chains share one sample of origin, sequenced in a study of blood T cell repertoires in COVID-19. The protocol was immunoSEQ multiplex PCR, while the TCRdb copy is restricted to in-frame clones and leaves out a portion. The table includes over 130,000 clones, around 85% detected once. Sequencing was performed on peripheral blood. The origin of the receptors is a man in his 70s with acute or convalescent COVID-19.

V is TRBV4-1 and J is TRBJ1-3; TRBD1 might be the D (6 bases). This CDR3 has 17 amino acids. Germline V CDR1 and CDR2: MGHRA, YSYEKL. V lost 4 bases and J lost 4, with 20 bases in between. CDR3 sequence reads: CASSLAPATGSGNTIYF. CDR3 bases: TGCGCCAGCAGCCTTGCCCCTGCGACAGGAAGCGGAAACACCATATATTTT.

The chain recombines TRBV10-3 with TRBJ2-7; 11 bases align to TRBD2. Trimming removed 4 bases from V and 12 bases from J; junction bases left unmatched: 8. This CDR3 spans 13 amino acids. Germline V gene sequence: CDR1 ENHRY, CDR2 SYGVKD. The CDR3 region has the DNA TGTGCCATCAGTGGAGATACTAGCGGGAGAAGGTACTTC. Amino acid sequence: CAISGDTSGRRYF.

The V call is TRBV5-1, the J call TRBJ1-2, with a possible D match to TRBD1 (5 bases). The CDR3 spans 15 residues. CDR1 and CDR2 (germline): SGHRS, YFSETQ. The V end was cut by 0 bases, the J end by 6 bases, with 15 bases between. The CDR3 coding sequence is TGCGCCAGCAGCTTGGACCCCCGCAAGGACAATGGCTACACCTTC. It is translated as CASSLDPRKDNGYTF.

This chain uses TRBV29-1 with TRBJ2-3; D remains unclear. Germline V gene lookup returns CDR1 SQVTM and CDR2 ANQGSEA. V lost 4 bases to trimming and J lost 2 bases, with 4 bases between them. CDR3 length: 11 residues. This CDR3 reads CSVVNTDTQYF. CDR3 coding DNA: TGCAGCGTTGTAAACACAGATACGCAGTATTTT.

This clone was detected once. V is TRBV2 and J is TRBJ2-5; 13 bases are shared with TRBD2. The CDR3 covers 16 residues. Trimming took 5 bases from V and 6 from J; bases not matched to a gene: 9. CDR1 and CDR2 from the germline V gene are SNHLY and FYNNEI. The CDR3, as DNA: TGTGCCAGCAGTAATAGGACTAGCGGGAGCAAAAAGACCCAGTACTTC. Its protein is CASSNRTSGSKKTQYF.

The CDR3 nucleotides read TGTGCCAGCAGCGTAGCCGAGGGGGCCTATGAAAAACTGTTTTTT. Translated: CASSVAEGAYEKLFF. The gene calls are TRBV9 and TRBJ1-4; 7 bases line up with TRBD1. Germline-derived CDR1 and CDR2 are SGDLS and YYNGEE. The length of the CDR3 is 15 residues. Trimming removed 0 bases from V and 6 bases from J; junction bases left unmatched: 5. Combining the CDR3 with reference TRBV9 and TRBJ1-4 gives the whole variable domain DSGVTQTPKHLITATGQRVTLRCSPRSGDLSVYWYQQSLDQGLQFLIQYYNGEERAKGNILERFSAQQFPDLHSELNLSSLELGDSALYFCASSVAEGAYEKLFFGSGTQLSVL.

The chain links TRBV7-2 to TRBJ2-1; D is ambiguous. With 6 bases removed from V and 2 bases from J, the gap between germline ends came to 14 bases. Germline CDR1 SGHTA, CDR2 FQGNSA. There are 15 residues in the CDR3. CDR3 protein: CASRALVATYNEQFF. In nucleotides, the CDR3 is TGTGCCAGCAGAGCCTTAGTAGCCACCTACAATGAGCAGTTCTTC.

The chain recombines TRBV23-1 with TRBJ2-1; 9 nucleotides align to TRBD2. TRBV23-1 is flagged as an ORF with uncertain function. V was clipped by 9 bases and J by 10 bases; unmatched bases: 13. The CDR3 spans 14 residues. DNA for the CDR3: TGCGCCAGGTTCAGGCTAGCGGGGATGGGGGAGCAGTTCTTC. Amino acid sequence: CARFRLAGMGEQFF.

This chain joins TRBV28 and TRBJ1-5, with TRBD1 identical over 8 bases. This CDR3 comprises 14 residues. V shed 8 bases and J 5 bases; nucleotides not matched to a gene: 8. Germline V CDR1 and CDR2: MDHEN, SYDVKM. The CDR3 DNA sequence: TGTGCCAGCCGACAGACAGGGGACGATCAGCCCCAGCATTTT. Residues: CASRQTGDDQPQHF. Combining the CDR3 with reference TRBV28 and TRBJ1-5 gives the whole variable domain DVKVTQSSRYLVKRTGEKVFLECVQDMDHENMFWYRQDPGLGLRLIYFSYDVKMKEKGDIPEGYSVSREKKERFSLILESASTNQTSMYLCASRQTGDDQPQHFGDGTRLSIL.

In this sample, this clone turned up once. The chain carries TRBV28 and TRBJ1-2; 9 bases map to TRBD1. V was clipped by 2 bases and J by 4 bases; unmatched bases: 8. The CDR3 runs to 16 residues. Germline values: CDR1 MDHEN, CDR2 SYDVKM. CDR3 in amino acids: CASSLVLGQGVYGYTF. The DNA for the CDR3 is TGTGCCAGCAGTTTAGTTCTGGGACAGGGTGTCTATGGCTACACCTTC.

The chain employs TRBV5-4 and TRBJ2-5; possibly TRBD1 for D (6 bases). The V end lost 0 bases, the J end lost 2 bases, and 11 bases lay between the germline ends. This CDR3 is built from 15 residues. Per the germline V gene, CDR1 is SGHNT and CDR2 is YYREEE (reference sequence). CDR3 nucleotides: TGTGCCAGCAGCTTGGCCAGCAGGGGTCAAGAGACCCAGTACTTC. Its protein product is CASSLASRGQETQYF.

CDR3 DNA sequence: TGTGCCAGCAGTTTCAGGATATTTGACACAGATACGCAGTATTTT. It specifies CASSFRIFDTDTQYF. J is TRBJ2-3 and V is TRBV27; D is ambiguous. The CDR3 has 15 residues. Germline assignment: CDR1 MNHEY and CDR2 SMNVEV (reference sequence). The V and J ends lost 3 bases and 2 bases respectively, with 12 bases between them.

The chain combines TRBV18 with TRBJ2-5, with 11 bases that match TRBD1. Germline assignment: CDR1 KGHSH and CDR2 LQKENI. V trimming: 3 bases; J trimming: 1 base; junction bases outside the gene matches: 1. This CDR3 contains 15 residues. The CDR3 spells CASSPDRGLQETQYF. The CDR3 coding sequence is TGTGCCAGCTCACCGGACAGGGGGCTCCAAGAGACCCAGTACTTC.

The gene calls are TRBV21-1 and TRBJ2-5; the D call of TRBD1 is as the table states it, not checked on the DNA. TRBV21-1 is a documented pseudogene. This CDR3 has 14 residues. CDR3 sequence (DNA): TGTGCCAGCAGCAGCCGACAGGGGTTGGAGACCCAGTACTTC. Its translation is CASSSRQGLETQYF.

The gene calls are TRBV28 and TRBJ1-2; 11 bases fit TRBD1. V dropped 2 bases and J dropped 6; count of bases not matched to a gene: 17. The germline gives CDR1 MDHEN, CDR2 SYDVKM. The length of the CDR3 is 19 residues. The chain's CDR3 is CASSLGGLPGGQGANGYTF. The CDR3 DNA is TGTGCCAGCAGTTTAGGAGGGCTACCGGGAGGACAGGGGGCTAATGGCTACACCTTC.

The rearrangement joins TRBV19 to TRBJ2-7; 7 bases match TRBD2. The germline CDR1 and CDR2 sequences are LNHDA and SQIVND (reference sequence). The CDR3 length is 17 residues. The V segment lost 7 bases and the J segment 0 bases; nucleotides outside the gene matches: 15. The CDR3 here is CASTLRGGTFSSYEQYF. CDR3 DNA: TGTGCCAGTACTCTCCGGGGAGGGACGTTTAGCTCCTACGAGCAGTACTTC.

The genes are TRBV4-3 and TRBJ2-7; 11 bases fit TRBD2. V was clipped by 4 bases and J by 2 bases; unmatched bases: 4. The CDR3 totals 15 residues. Germline V gene data show CDR1 as LGHNA and CDR2 as YSLEER. The chain's CDR3 is CASSPTSGNPYEQYF. The CDR3 nucleotides are TGCGCCAGCAGCCCGACTAGCGGGAATCCCTACGAGCAGTACTTC.